These T cell receptor beta chains were read from a single sample in a study of patients and donors after allogeneic stem cell transplantation. TCRdb called the RT-PCR reads again in MiXCR, with one record for every CDR3 protein. The sample lists 390,000 or so distinct CDR3 sequences, approximately 16% occurring once. Sequencing used blood, either unsorted or a sorted T cell fraction (not recorded which). These receptor sequences come from a human donor who was either an allogeneic HSCT recipient or a stem cell or donor lymphocyte infusion donor (not recorded which). It is not recorded whose cells these are; they may come from a transplant donor. Each CDR3 is given with its conserved first and last residue. The order of the fields is V gene, J gene, D gene, clone size, CDR3 protein, CDR3 DNA. D genes are given only for firm matches. The size of a clone is reported for some rows only, either as once, few or many, or as a class for expanded clones.

TRBV5-1	TRBJ1-2	.	.	CASSLGDLYGYTF	TGCGCCAGCAGCTTGGGGGACCTCTATGGCTACACCTTC
TRBV18	TRBJ2-2	.	.	CASSPGADPRGGELFF	TGTGCCAGCTCACCGGGGGCAGACCCTCGAGGCGGGGAGCTGTTTTTT
TRBV6-1	TRBJ2-3	.	.	CASEADTQYF	TGTGCCAGCGAGGCAGATACGCAGTATTTT
TRBV6-5	TRBJ1-1	.	.	CASSYGAGVNTEAFF	TGTGCCAGCAGTTACGGTGCAGGGGTGAACACTGAAGCTTTCTTT
TRBV27	TRBJ2-3	TRBD2	few	CASKKPGLAADTQYF	TGTGCCAGCAAAAAACCGGGACTAGCAGCGGATACGCAGTATTTT
TRBV28	TRBJ2-7	.	.	CASSLYGGKEYEQYF	TGTGCCAGCAGTTTATATGGGGGAAAAGAATACGAGCAGTACTTC
TRBV7-9	TRBJ1-4	TRBD1	many	CASSLEGQGYEKLFF	TGTGCCAGCAGCTTGGAGGGACAGGGGTATGAAAAACTGTTTTTT
TRBV5-1	TRBJ2-7	TRBD2	.	CASSQFLAGGTYEQYF	TGCGCCAGCAGCCAATTTTTAGCGGGGGGCACCTACGAGCAGTACTTC
TRBV6-5	TRBJ1-5	.	.	CASSLGTAPNQPQHF	TGTGCCAGCAGTTTAGGGACGGCTCCTAATCAGCCCCAGCATTTT
TRBV15	TRBJ1-1	TRBD1	few	CATSTSDRPNTEAFF	TGTGCCACCAGCACATCGGACAGGCCGAACACTGAAGCTTTCTTT
TRBV4-1	TRBJ1-1	TRBD1	.	CASSHRLTGRGTEAFF	TGCGCCAGCAGCCACCGCTTGACAGGGCGGGGGACTGAAGCTTTCTTT
TRBV29-1	TRBJ1-2	.	many	CSVDQYYGYTF	TGCAGCGTTGACCAATACTATGGCTACACCTTC
TRBV20-1	TRBJ2-7	TRBD2	.	CSARPGLALEYEQYF	TGCAGTGCCAGGCCGGGACTAGCGCTCGAGTACGAGCAGTACTTC
TRBV4-1	TRBJ2-3	TRBD2	few	CASSPSERGGKWDTQYF	TGCGCCAGCAGCCCCTCCGAGCGGGGGGGCAAATGGGATACGCAGTATTTT
TRBV5-8	TRBJ2-2	TRBD1	.	CASTDADREFTGELFF	TGTGCCAGCACCGATGCGGACAGGGAATTTACCGGGGAGCTGTTTTTT
TRBV6-6	TRBJ2-7	.	few	CASGQKIYEQYF	TGTGCCAGCGGACAGAAAATCTACGAGCAGTACTTC
TRBV12-5	TRBJ2-1	.	.	CASGLVEGSEQFF	TGTGCTAGTGGTTTGGTAGAGGGTAGTGAGCAGTTCTTC